This T cell receptor (beta chain) was documented in a study of response to subunit inactivated influenza vaccine. TCRdb used MiXCR to reprocess the RT-PCR reads, holding one entry per CDR3 protein. Of hundreds of thousands of distinct CDR3 sequences listed, approximately 14% were seen once; the top ten hold 11%. V trimming: 5 bases; J trimming: 4 bases; junction bases outside the gene matches: 5. This CDR3 contains 14 residues. Per the germline V gene, CDR1 is SGHAT and CDR2 is FQDESV (reference sequence). This chain joins TRBV11-1 and TRBJ2-5; TRBD2 matches at 9 bases. Specimen: PBMCs from blood, collected roughly 12 days after vaccination. This clonotype originated in a man aged 50-59 years who received an inactivated influenza vaccine. CDR3 in amino acids: CASSPGLAPETQYF. In nucleotides, the CDR3 is TGTGCCAGCAGCCCCGGACTAGCGCCAGAGACCCAGTACTTC.